A single sample is the source of the 3 T cell receptor beta chains below, sequenced in a study of CXCR3-negative and CXCR3-positive naive CD8 T cells. UMI-labeled 5' RACE TRB cDNA libraries were prepared from the cells. TCRdb re-called the 5' RACE reads and catalogs CDR3 proteins one per entry, DNA excluded. Reported are roughly 28,000 distinct CDR3 sequences; the ten largest clones contain more than 8.5%. The specimen sequenced was memory CD8+ T cells from blood. Receptors were obtained from a human donor in good health. Some clones in this sample may be carry-over from other donors' samples.

The chain combines TRBV28 with TRBJ2-7. The CDR3 has 13 residues. Germline V gives CDR1 MDHEN, CDR2 SYDVKM. The CDR3 reads CASSFRGSYEQYF.

The gene calls are TRBV12-3 or TRBV12-4 and TRBJ1-5. This CDR3 has 14 residues. The CDR3 reads CASSPHLGNQPQHF.

The chain combines TRBV28 with TRBJ2-5; the D call from TCRdb, TRBD1, cannot be confirmed without DNA. CDR1 MDHEN and CDR2 SYDVKM come from the germline V gene. This CDR3 has 17 amino acids. CDR3 protein: CASSLSFGTGAQETQYF.